The 20 T cell receptor beta chains below come from one sample, sequenced in a study of blood T cell repertoires in COVID-19. Assay used: immunoSEQ multiplex PCR; TCRdb lists only in-frame clones, some missing. The sample shows 200,000 to 250,000 clones, less than 85% of them seen only once. Input material: peripheral blood. Receptors originate from a woman aged 80 or over with acute or convalescent COVID-19.

V is TRBV19 and J is TRBJ1-1, with D possibly matching TRBD1 (5 bases). V lost 3 bases, J lost 5 bases, and 13 bases lay in between. This CDR3 contains 14 residues. Germline assignment: CDR1 LNHDA and CDR2 SQIVND (reference sequence). The CDR3 DNA is TGTGCCAGTAGTATCGGGGGACTTGGGACTGAAGCTTTCTTT. As protein: CASSIGGLGTEAFF.

The chain employs TRBV7-7 and TRBJ2-3, with 11 bases aligning to TRBD2. Germline V gene data show CDR1 as SSHAT and CDR2 as FNYEAQ (reference sequence). The V segment lost 5 bases and the J segment 1 base; nucleotides outside the gene matches: 2. CDR3 size: 15 residues. Here the CDR3 reads CASSRGLAGTDTQYF. The CDR3 region has the DNA TGTGCCAGCAGCCGGGGACTAGCGGGCACAGATACGCAGTATTTT.

The gene calls are TRBV2 and TRBJ1-4, with 8 bases fitting TRBD1. CDR3 length: 16 amino acids. Germline CDR1 reads SNHLY; CDR2 reads FYNNEI. After removal of 3 bases from V and 3 bases from J, the junction contained 6 bases not matched to a gene. CDR3 sequence reads: CASSEAGGLSNEKLFF. CDR3 coding DNA: TGTGCCAGCAGTGAGGCAGGGGGCCTATCTAATGAAAAACTGTTTTTT.

The chain links TRBV7-2 to TRBJ1-2, with 7 bases fitting TRBD1. J was trimmed by 4 bases and V by 5 bases; bases with no gene match: 4. Germline-derived CDR1 and CDR2 are SGHTA and FQGNSA. The CDR3 spans 13 residues. CDR3: CASSLGGAYGYTF. CDR3 sequence (DNA): TGTGCCAGCAGCCTAGGGGGCGCCTATGGCTACACCTTC.

This chain uses TRBV5-1 with TRBJ2-7, with TRBD2 matching over 14 bases. V lost 4 bases and J lost 4; bases outside the gene matches: 4. Germline V gene data show CDR1 as SGHRS and CDR2 as YFSETQ. The CDR3 is 15 residues long. CDR3 protein: CASSRGTSGGYEQYF. Here the CDR3 DNA reads TGCGCCAGCAGCCGGGGGACTAGCGGGGGTTACGAGCAGTACTTC.

The chain recombines TRBV5-8 with TRBJ1-5; 10 bases are a match to TRBD1. CDR3 length equals 14 residues. V lost 1 base to trimming and J lost 6 bases; unmatched junction nucleotides: 1. CDR1 is SGHTS and CDR2 is YDEGEE in the germline V gene. In DNA, the CDR3 is TGTGCCAGCAGCTTGCGGACAGGGGGTCAGCCCCAGCATTTT. It codes for CASSLRTGGQPQHF.

The rearrangement joins TRBV24-1 to TRBJ2-3; 8 nucleotides agree with TRBD1. The CDR3 consists of 16 residues. In germline, CDR1 is KGHDR, CDR2 SFDVKD. Unmatched junction bases numbered 10, after V lost 4 bases and J lost 5 bases. The CDR3 loop is CATSDPDRGRGDTQYF. The CDR3, as DNA: TGTGCCACCAGTGACCCCGACAGGGGTCGAGGAGATACGCAGTATTTT.

The chain employs TRBV27 and TRBJ1-2, with D unclear. The CDR3 consists of 13 residues. Germline values: CDR1 MNHEY, CDR2 SMNVEV (reference sequence). The ends were cut back, 2 bases at V and 5 bases at J, with 9 bases in the middle. DNA of the CDR3: TGTGCCAGCAGTTTAGGAGCAGCTTATGGCTACACCTTC. This gives the protein CASSLGAAYGYTF.

The chain is built from TRBV9 and TRBJ2-1; D possibly corresponds to TRBD1 (5 bases). Germline loops: CDR1 SGDLS, CDR2 YYNGEE. The CDR3 sequence is 13 residues long. Trimming shortened V by 0 bases and J by 7 bases, and 8 bases separated the two germline ends. CDR3 region: CASSVGQYNEQFF. CDR3 bases: TGTGCCAGCAGCGTAGGACAGTATAATGAGCAGTTCTTC.

The genes are TRBV2 and TRBJ1-4; D is unclear. Germline CDR1 is SNHLY and CDR2 is FYNNEI. Between the trimmed V and J ends, which lost 6 bases and 8 bases, there was a span of 16 bases. The CDR3 consists of 14 residues. CDR3 loop: CASSAGQVREKLFF. The CDR3 coding sequence is TGTGCCAGCAGCGCAGGCCAGGTCAGGGAAAAACTGTTTTTT. Filled out from reference TRBV2 and TRBJ1-4, the complete variable domain reads EPEVTQTPSHQVTQMGQEVILRCVPISNHLYFYWYRQILGQKVEFLVSFYNNEISEKSEIFDDQFSVERPDGSNFTLKIRSTKLEDSAMYFCASSAGQVREKLFFGSGTQLSVL.

The chain couples TRBV12-5 to TRBJ2-6; 7 bases match TRBD1. With V trimmed by 6 bases and J by 0 bases, 8 bases remained unmatched. The CDR3 has 17 amino acids. Germline V gene lookup returns CDR1 LGHNT and CDR2 FRNRAP. The CDR3 bases are TGTGCTAGTGGCCCCGGACAGGAGGTCTCTGGGGCCAACGTCCTGACTTTC. It specifies CASGPGQEVSGANVLTF.

The V and J genes are TRBV19 and TRBJ1-6; D is perhaps TRBD1 (5 bases). V was shortened by 4 bases and J by 9 bases, with 13 bases between the two germline ends. In germline, CDR1 is LNHDA, CDR2 SQIVND (reference sequence). CDR3 length: 14 amino acids. CDR3 sequence (DNA): TGTGCCAGTAGTAATCCAGGGATCGTTTCACCCCTCCACTTT. Amino acids: CASSNPGIVSPLHF.

The genes are TRBV6-5 and TRBJ1-2; 9 bases fit TRBD1. J was trimmed by 7 bases and V by 5 bases; bases with no gene match: 5. Germline V lookup: CDR1 MNHEY, CDR2 SVGAGI. CDR3 length equals 13 residues. The CDR3 protein is CASSQQGARGYTF. In nucleotides, the CDR3 is TGTGCCAGCAGTCAACAGGGGGCTCGTGGCTACACCTTC.

The chain carries TRBV7-2 and TRBJ2-1; the match to TRBD2 covers 13 bases. The CDR3 totals 16 residues. V lost 4 bases, J lost 4 bases, and 4 bases stayed unmatched. Germline lookup yields CDR1 SGHTA and CDR2 FQGNSA. The CDR3 nucleotides read TGTGCCAGCAGCTCCCAACTAGCGGGGGGGTACAATGAGCAGTTCTTC. It specifies CASSSQLAGGYNEQFF.

This chain joins TRBV2 and TRBJ2-5; no clear D gene. Germline V gene data show CDR1 as SNHLY and CDR2 as FYNNEI. The length of the CDR3 is 12 residues. V lost 5 bases and J lost 0, with 4 bases in between. CDR3: CASSQYQETQYF. Written as DNA, the CDR3 is TGTGCCAGCAGTCAGTACCAAGAGACCCAGTACTTC.

This clone was detected only once. The chain couples TRBV4-1 to TRBJ2-6; TRBD2 is a possible D gene (5 bases). The V and J ends lost 2 bases and 2 bases respectively, with 7 bases between them. The CDR3 is 15 amino acids. Germline values: CDR1 MGHRA, CDR2 YSYEKL. The CDR3 sequence: CASSQSGTGANVLTF. The CDR3 DNA reads TGCGCCAGCAGCCAATCCGGGACTGGGGCCAACGTCCTGACTTTC.

V gene TRBV7-9 combines with J gene TRBJ1-6, with TRBD1 as a possible D gene (5 bases). Trimming removed 5 bases from V and 7 bases from J, with 15 bases in between. Germline loops: CDR1 SEHNR, CDR2 FQNEAQ (reference sequence). The CDR3 is made up of 15 amino acids. The CDR3 protein is CASSGAGVGNSPLHF. In DNA form, the CDR3 reads TGTGCCAGCAGCGGGGCAGGCGTGGGAAATTCACCCCTCCACTTT.

The gene calls are TRBV5-4 and TRBJ2-5; D may be TRBD2 (7 bases). The CDR3 has 14 residues. The germline CDR1 and CDR2 sequences are SGHNT and YYREEE (reference sequence). Trimming removed 5 bases at V and 5 bases at J, with 16 bases between. CDR3 residues: CASSPRGGRETQYF. DNA of the CDR3: TGTGCCAGCAGTCCTAGGGGGGGCCGGGAGACCCAGTACTTC.

The rearrangement links TRBV10-3 to TRBJ2-7, with 9 bases that match TRBD1. The CDR3 length is 15 residues. The V segment lost 0 bases and the J segment 2 bases; nucleotides outside the gene matches: 2. Germline V gene sequence: CDR1 ENHRY, CDR2 SYGVKD. The CDR3 nucleotides are TGTGCCATCAGTGAGTCGGGACAGGGAGCCTACGAGCAGTACTTC. Its translation is CAISESGQGAYEQYF.

The rearrangement links TRBV2 to TRBJ1-1; no definite D call. Looked up from germline, CDR1 is SNHLY and CDR2 is FYNNEI. The CDR3 totals 13 residues. Trimming cost V 9 bases and J 1 base, with 12 bases left between them. DNA of the CDR3: TGTGCCAGTTCCAGTAATCCGAACACTGAAGCTTTCTTT. This gives the protein CASSSNPNTEAFF.